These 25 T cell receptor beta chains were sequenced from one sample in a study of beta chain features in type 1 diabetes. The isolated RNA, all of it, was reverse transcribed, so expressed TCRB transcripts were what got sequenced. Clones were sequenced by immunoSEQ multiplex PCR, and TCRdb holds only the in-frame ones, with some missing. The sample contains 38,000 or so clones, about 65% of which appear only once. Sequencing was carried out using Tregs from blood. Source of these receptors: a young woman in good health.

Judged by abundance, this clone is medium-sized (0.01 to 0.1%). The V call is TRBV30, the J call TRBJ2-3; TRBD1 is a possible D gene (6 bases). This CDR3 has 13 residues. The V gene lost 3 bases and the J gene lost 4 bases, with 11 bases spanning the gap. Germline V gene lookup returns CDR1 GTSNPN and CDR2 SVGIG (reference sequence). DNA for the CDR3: TGTGCCTGGAGAGGACCAGGGGCAGATACGCAGTATTTT. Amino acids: CAWRGPGADTQYF.

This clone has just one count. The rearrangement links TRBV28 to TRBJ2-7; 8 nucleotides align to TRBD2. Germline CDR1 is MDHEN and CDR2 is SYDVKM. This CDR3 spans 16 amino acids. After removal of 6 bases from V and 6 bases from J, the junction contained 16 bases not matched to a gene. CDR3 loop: CASSPGGAGTRREQYF. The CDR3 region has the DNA TGTGCCAGCAGCCCGGGGGGTGCCGGGACTAGGCGCGAGCAGTACTTC.

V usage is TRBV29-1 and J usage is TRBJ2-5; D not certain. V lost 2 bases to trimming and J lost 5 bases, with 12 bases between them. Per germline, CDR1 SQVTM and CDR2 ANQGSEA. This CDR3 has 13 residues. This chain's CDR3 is CSVERRLGETQYF. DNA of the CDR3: TGCAGCGTTGAACGAAGGCTAGGTGAGACCCAGTACTTC.

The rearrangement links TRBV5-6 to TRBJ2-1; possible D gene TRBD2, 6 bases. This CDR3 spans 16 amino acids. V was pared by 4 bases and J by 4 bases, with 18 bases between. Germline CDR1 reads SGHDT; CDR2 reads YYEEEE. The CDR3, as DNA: TGTGCCAGCAGCCCCCTTAGCGGTCCCGCTTACAATGAGCAGTTCTTC. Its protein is CASSPLSGPAYNEQFF.

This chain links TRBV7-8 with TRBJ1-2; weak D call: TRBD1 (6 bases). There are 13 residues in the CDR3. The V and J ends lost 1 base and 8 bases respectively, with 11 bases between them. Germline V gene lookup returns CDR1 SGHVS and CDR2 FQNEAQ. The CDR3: CASSLEWTVGYTF. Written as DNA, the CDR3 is TGTGCCAGCAGCTTAGAATGGACAGTCGGCTACACCTTC.

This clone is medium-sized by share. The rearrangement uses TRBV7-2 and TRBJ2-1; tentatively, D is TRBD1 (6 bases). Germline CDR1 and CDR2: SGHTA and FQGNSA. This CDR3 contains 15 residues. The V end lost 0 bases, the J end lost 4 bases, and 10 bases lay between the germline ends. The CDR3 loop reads CASSLASGAYNEQFF. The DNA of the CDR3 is TGTGCCAGCAGCTTAGCGTCAGGGGCGTACAATGAGCAGTTCTTC.

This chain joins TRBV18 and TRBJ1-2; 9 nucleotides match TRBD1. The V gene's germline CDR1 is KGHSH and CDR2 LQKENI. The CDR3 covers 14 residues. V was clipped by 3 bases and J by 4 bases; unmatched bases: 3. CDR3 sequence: CASSPGTGIYGYTF. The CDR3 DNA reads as TGTGCCAGCTCACCCGGGACAGGGATCTATGGCTACACCTTC. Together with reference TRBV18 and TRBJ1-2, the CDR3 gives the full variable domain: NAGVMQNPRHLVRRRGQEARLRCSPMKGHSHVYWYRQLPEEGLKFMVYLQKENIIDESGMPKERFSAEFPKEGPSILRIQQVVRGDSAAYFCASSPGTGIYGYTFGSGTRLTVV.

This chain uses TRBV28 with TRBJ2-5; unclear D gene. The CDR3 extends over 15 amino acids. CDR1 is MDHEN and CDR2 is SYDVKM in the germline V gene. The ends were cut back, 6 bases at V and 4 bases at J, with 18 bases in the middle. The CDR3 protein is CASSSPQISRETQYF. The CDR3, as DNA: TGTGCCAGCAGCTCTCCTCAGATTTCCCGAGAGACCCAGTACTTC.

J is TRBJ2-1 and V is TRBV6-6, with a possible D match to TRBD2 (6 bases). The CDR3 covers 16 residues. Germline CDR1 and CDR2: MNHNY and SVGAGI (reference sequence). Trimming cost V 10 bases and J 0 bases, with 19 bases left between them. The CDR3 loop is CAITGAGLSSYNEQFF. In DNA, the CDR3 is TGTGCCATCACTGGGGCGGGACTTAGCTCCTACAATGAGCAGTTCTTC.

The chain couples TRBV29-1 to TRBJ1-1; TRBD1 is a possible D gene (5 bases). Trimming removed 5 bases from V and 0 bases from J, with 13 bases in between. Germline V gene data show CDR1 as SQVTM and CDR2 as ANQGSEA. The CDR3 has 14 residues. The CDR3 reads CSVRWAGLNTEAFF. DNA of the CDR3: TGCAGCGTTCGCTGGGCAGGGTTGAACACTGAAGCTTTCTTT. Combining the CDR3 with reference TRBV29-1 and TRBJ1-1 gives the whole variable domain SAVISQKPSRDICQRGTSLTIQCQVDSQVTMMFWYRQQPGQSLTLIATANQGSEATYESGFVIDKFPISRPNLTFSTLTVSNMSPEDSSIYLCSVRWAGLNTEAFFGQGTRLTVV.

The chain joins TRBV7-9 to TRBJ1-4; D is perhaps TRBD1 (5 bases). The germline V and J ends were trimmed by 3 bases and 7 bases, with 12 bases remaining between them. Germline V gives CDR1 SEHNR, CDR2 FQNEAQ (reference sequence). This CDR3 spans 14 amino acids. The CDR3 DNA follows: TGTGCCAGCAGCTTCTGGGGCCAGGGTGAAAAACTGTTTTTT. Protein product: CASSFWGQGEKLFF.

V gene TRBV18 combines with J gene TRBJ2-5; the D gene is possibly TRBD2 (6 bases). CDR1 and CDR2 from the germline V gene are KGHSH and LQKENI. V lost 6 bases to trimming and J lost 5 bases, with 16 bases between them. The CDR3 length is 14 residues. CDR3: CASSFGTGGETQYF. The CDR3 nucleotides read TGTGCCAGCTCTTTTGGGACTGGAGGGGAGACCCAGTACTTC.

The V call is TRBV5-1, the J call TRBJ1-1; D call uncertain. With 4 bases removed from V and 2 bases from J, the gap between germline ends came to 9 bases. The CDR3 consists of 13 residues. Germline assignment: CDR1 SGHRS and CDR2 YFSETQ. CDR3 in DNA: TGCGCCAGCAGCCTCGAGGCAAACACTGAAGCTTTCTTT. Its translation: CASSLEANTEAFF.

The CDR3 here is CASSLDQPSVEQFF. The CDR3 nucleotides are TGCGCCAGCAGCTTGGACCAACCTAGCGTTGAGCAGTTCTTC. The chain has TRBV5-1 and TRBJ2-1; D is possibly TRBD2 (6 bases). CDR1 SGHRS and CDR2 YFSETQ come from the germline V gene. The CDR3 contains 14 residues. V was clipped by 0 bases and J by 9 bases, with 13 bases between them.

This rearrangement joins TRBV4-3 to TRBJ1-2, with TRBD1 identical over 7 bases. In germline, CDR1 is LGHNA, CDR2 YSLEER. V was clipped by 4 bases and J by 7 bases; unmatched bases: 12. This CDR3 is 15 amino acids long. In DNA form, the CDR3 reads TGCGCCAGCAGCCGGGACACGAGGGGGCGTACTGGCTACACCTTC. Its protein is CASSRDTRGRTGYTF.

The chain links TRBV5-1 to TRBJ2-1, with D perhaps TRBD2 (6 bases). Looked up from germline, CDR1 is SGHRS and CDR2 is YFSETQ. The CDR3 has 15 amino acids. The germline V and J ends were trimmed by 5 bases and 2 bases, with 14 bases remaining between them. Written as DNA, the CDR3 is TGCGCCAGCAGTTACGGGGGTAAAACCTACAATGAGCAGTTCTTC. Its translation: CASSYGGKTYNEQFF.

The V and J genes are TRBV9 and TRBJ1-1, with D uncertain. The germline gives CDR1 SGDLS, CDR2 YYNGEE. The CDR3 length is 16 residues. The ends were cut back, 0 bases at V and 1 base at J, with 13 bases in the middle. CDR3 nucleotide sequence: TGTGCCAGCAGCGTAGGGGGTAAAGGGAGGAACACTGAAGCTTTCTTT. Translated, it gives CASSVGGKGRNTEAFF.

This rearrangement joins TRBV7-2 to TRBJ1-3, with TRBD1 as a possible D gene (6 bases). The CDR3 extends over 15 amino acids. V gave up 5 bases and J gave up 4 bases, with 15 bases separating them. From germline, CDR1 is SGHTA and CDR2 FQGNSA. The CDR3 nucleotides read TGTGCCAGCAGCCCCCGGGGGGGGCTCGGAAACACCATATATTTT. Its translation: CASSPRGGLGNTIYF.

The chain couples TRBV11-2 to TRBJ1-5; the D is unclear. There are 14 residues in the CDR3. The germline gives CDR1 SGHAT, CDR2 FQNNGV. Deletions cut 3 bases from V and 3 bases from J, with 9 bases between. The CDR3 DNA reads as TGTGCCAGCAGCTTTACCGGGGACAATCAGCCCCAGCATTTT. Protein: CASSFTGDNQPQHF.

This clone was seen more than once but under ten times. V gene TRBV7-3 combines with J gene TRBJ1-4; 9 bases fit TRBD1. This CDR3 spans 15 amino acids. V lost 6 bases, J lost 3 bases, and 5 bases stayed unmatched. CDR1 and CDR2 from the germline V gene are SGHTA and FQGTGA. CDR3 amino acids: CASRDDRGSNEKLFF. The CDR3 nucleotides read TGTGCCAGCAGAGATGACAGGGGGTCTAATGAAAAACTGTTTTTT.

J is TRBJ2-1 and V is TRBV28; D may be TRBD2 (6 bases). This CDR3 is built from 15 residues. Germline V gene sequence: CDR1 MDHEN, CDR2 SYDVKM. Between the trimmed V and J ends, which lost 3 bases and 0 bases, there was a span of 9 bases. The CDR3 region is CASSFGDFSYNEQFF. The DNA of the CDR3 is TGTGCCAGCAGTTTCGGGGACTTCTCCTACAATGAGCAGTTCTTC.

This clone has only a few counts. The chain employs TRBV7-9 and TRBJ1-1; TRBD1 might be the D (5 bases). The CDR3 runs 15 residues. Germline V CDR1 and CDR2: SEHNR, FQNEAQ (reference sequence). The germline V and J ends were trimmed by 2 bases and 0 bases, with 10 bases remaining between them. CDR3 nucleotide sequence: TGTGCCAGCAGCTTACTGGGGCCGCTGAACACTGAAGCTTTCTTT. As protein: CASSLLGPLNTEAFF.

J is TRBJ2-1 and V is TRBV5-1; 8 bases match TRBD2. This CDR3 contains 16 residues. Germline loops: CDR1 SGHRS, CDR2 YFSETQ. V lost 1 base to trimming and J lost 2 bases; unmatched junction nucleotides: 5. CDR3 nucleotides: TGCGCCAGCAGCTTGACAGCGGGAGCACCCTACAATGAGCAGTTCTTC. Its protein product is CASSLTAGAPYNEQFF.

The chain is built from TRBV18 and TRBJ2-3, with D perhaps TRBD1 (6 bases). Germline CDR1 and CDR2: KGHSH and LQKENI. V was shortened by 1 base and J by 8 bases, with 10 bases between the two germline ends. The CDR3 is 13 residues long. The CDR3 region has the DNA TGTGCCAGCTCACCACAGGACAGCGGTACGCAGTATTTT. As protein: CASSPQDSGTQYF. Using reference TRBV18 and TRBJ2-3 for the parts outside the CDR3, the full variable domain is NAGVMQNPRHLVRRRGQEARLRCSPMKGHSHVYWYRQLPEEGLKFMVYLQKENIIDESGMPKERFSAEFPKEGPSILRIQQVVRGDSAAYFCASSPQDSGTQYFGPGTRLTVL.

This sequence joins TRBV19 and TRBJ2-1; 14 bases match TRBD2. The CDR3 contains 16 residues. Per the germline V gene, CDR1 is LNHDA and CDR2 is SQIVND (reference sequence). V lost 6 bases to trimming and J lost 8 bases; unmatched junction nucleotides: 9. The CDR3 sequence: CASSTTSGRAQDEQFF. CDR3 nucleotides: TGTGCCAGTAGCACGACTAGCGGGAGGGCCCAGGATGAGCAGTTCTTC.